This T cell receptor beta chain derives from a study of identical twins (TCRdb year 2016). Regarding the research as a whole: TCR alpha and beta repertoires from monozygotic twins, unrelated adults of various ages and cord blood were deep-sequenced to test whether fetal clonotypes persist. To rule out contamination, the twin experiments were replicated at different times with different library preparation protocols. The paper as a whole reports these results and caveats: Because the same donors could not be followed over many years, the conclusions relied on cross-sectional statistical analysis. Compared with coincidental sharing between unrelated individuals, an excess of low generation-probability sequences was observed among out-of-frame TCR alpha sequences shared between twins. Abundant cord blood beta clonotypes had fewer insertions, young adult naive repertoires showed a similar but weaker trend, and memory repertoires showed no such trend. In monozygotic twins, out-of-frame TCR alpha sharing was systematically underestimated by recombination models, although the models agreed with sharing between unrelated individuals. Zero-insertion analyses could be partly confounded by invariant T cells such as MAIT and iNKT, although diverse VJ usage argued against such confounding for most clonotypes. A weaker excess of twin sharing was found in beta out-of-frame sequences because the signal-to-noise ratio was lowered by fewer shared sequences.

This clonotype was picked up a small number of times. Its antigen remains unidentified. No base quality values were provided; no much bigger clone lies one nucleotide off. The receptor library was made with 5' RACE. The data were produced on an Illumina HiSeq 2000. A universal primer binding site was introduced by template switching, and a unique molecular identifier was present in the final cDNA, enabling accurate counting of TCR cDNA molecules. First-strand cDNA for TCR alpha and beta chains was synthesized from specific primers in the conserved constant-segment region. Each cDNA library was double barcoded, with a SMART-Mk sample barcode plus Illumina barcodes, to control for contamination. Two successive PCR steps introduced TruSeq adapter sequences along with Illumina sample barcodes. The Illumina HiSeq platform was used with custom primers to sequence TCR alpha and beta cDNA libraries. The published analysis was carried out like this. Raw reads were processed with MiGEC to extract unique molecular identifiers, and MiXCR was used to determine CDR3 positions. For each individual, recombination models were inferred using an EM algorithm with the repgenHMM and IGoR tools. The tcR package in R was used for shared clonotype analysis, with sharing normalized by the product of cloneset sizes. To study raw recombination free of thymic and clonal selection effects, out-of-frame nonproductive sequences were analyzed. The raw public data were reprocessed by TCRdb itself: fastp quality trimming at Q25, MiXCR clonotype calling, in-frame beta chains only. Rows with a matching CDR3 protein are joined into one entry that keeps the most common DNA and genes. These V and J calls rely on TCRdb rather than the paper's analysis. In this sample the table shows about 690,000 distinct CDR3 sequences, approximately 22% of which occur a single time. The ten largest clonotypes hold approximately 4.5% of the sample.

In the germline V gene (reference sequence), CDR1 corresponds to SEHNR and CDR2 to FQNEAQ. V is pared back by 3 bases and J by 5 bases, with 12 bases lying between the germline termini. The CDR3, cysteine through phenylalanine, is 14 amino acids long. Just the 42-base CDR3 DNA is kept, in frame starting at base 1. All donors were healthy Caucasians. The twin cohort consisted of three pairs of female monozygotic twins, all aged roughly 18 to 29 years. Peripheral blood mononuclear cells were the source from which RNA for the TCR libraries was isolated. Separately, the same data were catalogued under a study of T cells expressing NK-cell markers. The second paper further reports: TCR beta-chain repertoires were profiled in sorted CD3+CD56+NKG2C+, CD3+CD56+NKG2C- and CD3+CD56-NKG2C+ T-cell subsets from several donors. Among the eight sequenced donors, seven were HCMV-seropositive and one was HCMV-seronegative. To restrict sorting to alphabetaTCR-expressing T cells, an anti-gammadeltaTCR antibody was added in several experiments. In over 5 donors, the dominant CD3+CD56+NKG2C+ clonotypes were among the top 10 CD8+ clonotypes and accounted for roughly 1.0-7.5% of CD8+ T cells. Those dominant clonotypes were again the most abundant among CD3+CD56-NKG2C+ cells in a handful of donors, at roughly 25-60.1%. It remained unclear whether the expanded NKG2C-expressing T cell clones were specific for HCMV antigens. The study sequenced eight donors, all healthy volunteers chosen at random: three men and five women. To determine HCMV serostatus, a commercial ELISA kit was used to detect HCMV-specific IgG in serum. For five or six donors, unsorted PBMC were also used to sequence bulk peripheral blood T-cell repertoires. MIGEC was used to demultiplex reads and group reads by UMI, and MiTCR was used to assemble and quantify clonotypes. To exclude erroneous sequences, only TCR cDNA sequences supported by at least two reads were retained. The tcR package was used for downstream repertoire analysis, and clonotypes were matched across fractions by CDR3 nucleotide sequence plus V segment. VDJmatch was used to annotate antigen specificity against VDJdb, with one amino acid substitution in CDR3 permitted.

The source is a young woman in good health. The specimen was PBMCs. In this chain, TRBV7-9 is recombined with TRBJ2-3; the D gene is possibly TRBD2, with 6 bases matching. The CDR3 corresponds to CASSLWSEGDTQYF. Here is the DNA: TGTGCCAGCAGCTTGTGGTCGGAGGGAGATACGCAGTATTTT.